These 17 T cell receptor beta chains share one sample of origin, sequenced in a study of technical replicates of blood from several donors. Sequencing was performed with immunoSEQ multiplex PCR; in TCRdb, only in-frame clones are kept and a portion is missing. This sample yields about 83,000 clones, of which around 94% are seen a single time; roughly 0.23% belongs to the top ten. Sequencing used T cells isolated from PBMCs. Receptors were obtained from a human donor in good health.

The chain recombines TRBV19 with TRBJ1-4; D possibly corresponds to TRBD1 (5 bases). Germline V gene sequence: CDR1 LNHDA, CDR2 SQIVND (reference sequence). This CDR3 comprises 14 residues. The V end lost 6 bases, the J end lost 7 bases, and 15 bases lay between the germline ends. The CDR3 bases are TGTGCCAGTAGGACAGCCTACACCAGTGAAAAACTGTTTTTT. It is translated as CASRTAYTSEKLFF.

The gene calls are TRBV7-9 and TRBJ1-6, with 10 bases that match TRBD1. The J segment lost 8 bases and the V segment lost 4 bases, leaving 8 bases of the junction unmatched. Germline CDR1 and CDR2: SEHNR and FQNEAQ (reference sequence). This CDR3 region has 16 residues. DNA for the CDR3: TGTGCCAGCAGCTCACGTTTTGGGACAGGGGATTCACCCCTCCACTTT. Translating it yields CASSSRFGTGDSPLHF. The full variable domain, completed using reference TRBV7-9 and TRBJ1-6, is DTGVSQNPRHKITKRGQNVTFRCDPISEHNRLYWYRQTLGQGPEFLTYFQNEAQLEKSRLLSDRFSAERPKGSFSTLEIQRTEQGDSAMYLCASSSRFGTGDSPLHFGNGTRLTVT.

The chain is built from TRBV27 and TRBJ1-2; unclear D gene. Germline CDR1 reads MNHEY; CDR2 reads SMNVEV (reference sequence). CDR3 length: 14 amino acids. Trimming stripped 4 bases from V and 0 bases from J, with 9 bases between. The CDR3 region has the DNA TGTGCCAGCAGTTGGGCGGGAGCTAACTATGGCTACACCTTC. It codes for CASSWAGANYGYTF.

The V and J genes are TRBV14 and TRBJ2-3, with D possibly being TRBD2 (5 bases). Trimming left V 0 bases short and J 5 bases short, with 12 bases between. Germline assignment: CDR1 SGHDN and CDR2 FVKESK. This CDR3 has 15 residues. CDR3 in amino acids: CASSQDGLARDTQYF. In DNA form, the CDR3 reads TGTGCCAGCAGCCAAGACGGGCTAGCCAGAGATACGCAGTATTTT.

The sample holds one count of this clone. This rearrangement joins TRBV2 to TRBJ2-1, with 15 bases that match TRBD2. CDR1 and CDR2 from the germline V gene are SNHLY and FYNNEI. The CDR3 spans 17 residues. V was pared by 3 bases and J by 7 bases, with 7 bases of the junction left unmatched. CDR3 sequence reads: CASSDPGLAGGMNEQFF. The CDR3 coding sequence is TGTGCCAGCAGTGATCCGGGACTAGCGGGGGGAATGAATGAGCAGTTCTTC.

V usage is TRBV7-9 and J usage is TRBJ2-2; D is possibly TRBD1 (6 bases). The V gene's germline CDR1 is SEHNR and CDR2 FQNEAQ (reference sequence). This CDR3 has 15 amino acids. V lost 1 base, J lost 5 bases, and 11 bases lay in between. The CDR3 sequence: CASSLDTGRTGELFF. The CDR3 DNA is TGTGCCAGCAGCTTAGATACAGGGCGGACCGGGGAGCTGTTTTTT.

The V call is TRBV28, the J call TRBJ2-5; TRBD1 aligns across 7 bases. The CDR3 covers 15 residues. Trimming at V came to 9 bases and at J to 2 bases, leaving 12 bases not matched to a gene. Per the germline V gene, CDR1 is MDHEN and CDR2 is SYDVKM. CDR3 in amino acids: CARFKGALVQETQYF. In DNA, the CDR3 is TGTGCCAGGTTTAAGGGGGCGCTGGTTCAAGAGACCCAGTACTTC.

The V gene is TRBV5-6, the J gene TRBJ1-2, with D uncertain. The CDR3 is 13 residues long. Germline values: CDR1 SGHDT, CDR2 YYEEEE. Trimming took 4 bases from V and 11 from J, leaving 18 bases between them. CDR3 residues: CASSRIATMGYTF. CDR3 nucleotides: TGTGCCAGCAGCCGGATTGCTACTATGGGTTACACCTTC.

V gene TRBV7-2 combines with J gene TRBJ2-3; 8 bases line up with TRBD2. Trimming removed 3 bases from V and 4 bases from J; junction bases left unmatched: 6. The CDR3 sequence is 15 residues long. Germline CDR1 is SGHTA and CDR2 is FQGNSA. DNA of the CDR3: TGTGCCAGCAGCTTCGCGGGGGGTAGGGCAGATACGCAGTATTTT. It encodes CASSFAGGRADTQYF.

Here the CDR3 reads CASSDGPHEAFF. The CDR3 region has the DNA TGTGCCAGCAGTGACGGTCCGCATGAAGCTTTCTTT. J is TRBJ1-1 and V is TRBV6-1, with no clear D. The CDR3 has 12 amino acids. The V end lost 3 bases, the J end lost 7 bases, and 9 bases lay between the germline ends. The germline gives CDR1 MNHNS, CDR2 SASEGT.

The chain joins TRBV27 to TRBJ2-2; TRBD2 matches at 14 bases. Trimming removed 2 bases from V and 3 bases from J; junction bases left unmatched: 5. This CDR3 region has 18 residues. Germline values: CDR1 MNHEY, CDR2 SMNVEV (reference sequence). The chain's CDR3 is CASSLGLAGGGDTGELFF. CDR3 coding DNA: TGTGCCAGCAGTTTAGGACTAGCGGGAGGAGGGGACACCGGGGAGCTGTTTTTT.

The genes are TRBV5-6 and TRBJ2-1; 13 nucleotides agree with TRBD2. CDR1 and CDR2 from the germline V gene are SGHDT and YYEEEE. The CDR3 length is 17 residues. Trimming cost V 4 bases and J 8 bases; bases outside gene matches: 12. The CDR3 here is CASSIELAGGFSDEQFF. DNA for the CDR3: TGTGCCAGCAGCATCGAACTAGCGGGAGGGTTCTCCGATGAGCAGTTCTTC. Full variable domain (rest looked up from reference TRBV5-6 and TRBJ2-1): DAGVTQSPTHLIKTRGQQVTLRCSPKSGHDTVSWYQQALGQGPQFIFQYYEEEERQRGNFPDRFSGHQFPNYSSELNVNALLLGDSALYLCASSIELAGGFSDEQFFGPGTRLTVL.

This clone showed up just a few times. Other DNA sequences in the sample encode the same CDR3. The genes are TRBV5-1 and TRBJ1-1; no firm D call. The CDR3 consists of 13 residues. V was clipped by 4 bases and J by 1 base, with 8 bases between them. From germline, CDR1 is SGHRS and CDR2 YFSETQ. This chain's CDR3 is CASSPTPNTEAFF. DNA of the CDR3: TGCGCCAGCAGCCCCACTCCGAACACTGAAGCTTTCTTT.

CDR3 amino acids: CASSFPGLASQQYF. The CDR3 DNA is TGTGCCAGCAGCTTCCCGGGACTAGCATCACAGCAGTACTTC. V is TRBV7-2 and J is TRBJ2-7; TRBD2 matches 9 bases. This CDR3 is built from 14 residues. The trim removed 3 bases at V and 8 bases at J, leaving 8 bases unmatched. From germline, CDR1 is SGHTA and CDR2 FQGNSA.

The CDR3 sequence is CASGGTAGTQYF. The CDR3 DNA reads as TGTGCCAGCGGGGGGACAGCCGGGACCCAGTACTTC. The chain combines TRBV14 with TRBJ2-5, with D perhaps matching TRBD1 (7 bases). The CDR3 spans 12 residues. The germline CDR1 and CDR2 sequences are SGHDN and FVKESK. Between the trimmed V and J ends, which lost 8 bases and 7 bases, there was a span of 14 bases.

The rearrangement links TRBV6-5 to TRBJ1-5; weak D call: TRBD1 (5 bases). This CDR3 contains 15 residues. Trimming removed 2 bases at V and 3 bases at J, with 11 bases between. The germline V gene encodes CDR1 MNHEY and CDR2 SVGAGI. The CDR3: CASSYDSTPNQPQHF. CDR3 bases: TGTGCCAGCAGTTACGACAGTACCCCCAATCAGCCCCAGCATTTT.

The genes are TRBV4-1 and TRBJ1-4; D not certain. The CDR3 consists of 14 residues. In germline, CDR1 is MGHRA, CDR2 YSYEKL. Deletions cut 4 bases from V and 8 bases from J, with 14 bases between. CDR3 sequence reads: CASSLLLSEEKLFF. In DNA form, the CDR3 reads TGCGCCAGCAGCCTTTTATTGAGCGAAGAAAAACTGTTTTTT.